These 6 T cell receptor beta chains were sequenced from one sample in a study of blood T cells in healthy people across ages. A second PCR, run for about 6 to 11 cycles, used a sample-barcoded 5' primer plus a J-beta primer mix. TCRdb itself ran the 5' RACE reads through MiXCR, one entry per CDR3 protein. The sample records 720,000 or so distinct CDR3 sequences, 35% to 50% being singletons. The specimen was blood. Receptors were obtained from a man of 80 years or more in good health.

The rearrangement uses TRBV7-2 and TRBJ2-5; TRBD1 or TRBD2 may be the D gene (5 bases each). The length of the CDR3 is 15 residues. Per germline, CDR1 SGHTA and CDR2 FQGNSA. Between the trimmed V and J ends, which lost 1 base and 11 bases, there was a span of 20 bases. The chain's CDR3 is CASSLVRGRNNEQYF. Written as DNA, the CDR3 is TGTGCCAGCAGCTTAGTGAGGGGTCGGAACAATGAGCAGTACTTC.

This chain joins TRBV5-1 and TRBJ2-7; TRBD1 or TRBD2 may be the D gene (5 bases each). In germline, CDR1 is SGHRS, CDR2 YFSETQ. The CDR3 is 18 amino acids. V lost 2 bases and J lost 6, with 27 bases in between. CDR3 in amino acids: CASSLANSPGRWKSEQYF. CDR3 coding DNA: TGCGCCAGCAGCTTAGCAAATTCTCCGGGACGGTGGAAAAGCGAGCAGTACTTC.

As DNA, the CDR3 is TGCGCCAGCAGCGTCCAGGGAGAGACCTACGAGCAGTACTTC. This codes for CASSVQGETYEQYF. This rearrangement joins TRBV5-1 to TRBJ2-7; perhaps D is TRBD1 or TRBD2 (5 bases each). V was cut by 4 bases and J by 2 bases, with 13 bases left in between. This CDR3 has 14 residues. Germline CDR1 and CDR2: SGHRS and YFSETQ.

This clonotype turned up a few times. V gene TRBV15 combines with J gene TRBJ1-1; the D is unclear. The CDR3 has 16 residues. CDR1 and CDR2 from the germline V gene are LNHNV and YYDKDF (reference sequence). With 0 bases removed from V and 0 bases from J, the gap between germline ends came to 11 bases. The CDR3 here is CATSRDPWAVNTEAFF. As DNA, the CDR3 is TGTGCCACCAGCAGAGATCCCTGGGCCGTGAACACTGAAGCTTTCTTT.

The chain uses TRBV28 and TRBJ1-2; D not certain. The CDR3 is 15 amino acids. Trimming removed 5 bases from V and 8 bases from J, with 21 bases in between. Germline V gives CDR1 MDHEN, CDR2 SYDVKM. DNA for the CDR3: TGTGCCAGCAGTGATCCTACACGGGGTACACGCGGCTACACCTTC. Translated: CASSDPTRGTRGYTF.

This clonotype has a handful of counts. This chain joins TRBV12-3 or TRBV12-4 and TRBJ2-5, with 9 nucleotides matching TRBD2. The CDR3 is 14 amino acids. Trimming cost V 6 bases and J 4 bases; bases outside gene matches: 6. The DNA for the CDR3 is TGTGCCAGCAGGATTAGCGGGAGAACAGAGACCCAGTACTTC. This encodes CASRISGRTETQYF.